The T cell receptor (beta chain) under discussion was sequenced for a study of T cells after posttransplantation cyclophosphamide. Controls had myeloablative marrow grafts with methotrexate and calcineurin inhibitor, sampled at 1 year. CDR1 is MNHNS, CDR2 SASEGT, per germline. The CDR3 extends over 12 amino acids. Trimming removed 7 bases at V and 3 bases at J, with 10 bases between. The protocol was immunoSEQ multiplex PCR, while the TCRdb copy is restricted to in-frame clones and leaves out a portion. This table holds 9,500 to 15,000 clones, 75% to 85% found once. The origin of this receptor is a male patient aged 25-45 years who received an allogeneic stem cell transplant from an unrelated donor, was CMV-positive, and had acute GVHD only. The T cells may partly be graft donor cells. The source material was PBMCs, sampled roughly 370 days after allogeneic stem cell transplant with calcineurin inhibitor and methotrexate. The chain uses TRBV6-1 and TRBJ2-7; a possible D gene is TRBD2 (5 bases). The CDR3 here is CASTERGYEQYF. The CDR3 DNA follows: TGTGCCAGCACCGAACGGGGCTACGAGCAGTACTTC.